Below are 28 T cell receptor beta chains sequenced from a single sample in a study of identical twins. TCRdb used MiXCR to reprocess the 5' RACE reads, holding one entry per CDR3 protein. The table lists hundreds of thousands of distinct CDR3 sequences, 15% to 20% of them singletons, with roughly 13% in the top ten. This same sample was also taken into another study, of T cells expressing NK-cell markers.

Material for sequencing was PBMCs. The receptors stem from a woman aged 18-29 years in good health.

The chain is built from TRBV5-1 and TRBJ1-2; 7 bases match TRBD1. Trimming at V came to 4 bases and at J to 4 bases, leaving 13 bases not matched to a gene. In germline, CDR1 is SGHRS, CDR2 YFSETQ. This CDR3 region has 16 residues. The CDR3: CASSPGFSGTAYGYTF. CDR3 DNA: TGCGCCAGCAGCCCGGGGTTTTCCGGGACAGCCTATGGCTACACCTTC.

The table lists this clonotype with a few counts. The chain uses TRBV12-3 or TRBV12-4 and TRBJ2-5, with 8 bases that match TRBD1. J lost 0 bases, V lost 5 bases, and 8 bases had no gene match. The CDR3 is 16 amino acids. The CDR3 loop reads CASSHGQGRYQETQYF. For the CDR3, the DNA is TGTGCCAGCAGTCACGGACAGGGCCGGTACCAAGAGACCCAGTACTTC.

The sample holds a few counts of this clonotype. This rearrangement joins TRBV20-1 to TRBJ2-2; the match to TRBD2 covers 9 bases. CDR1 and CDR2 from the germline V gene are DFQATT and SNEGSKA (reference sequence). Trimming cost V 4 bases and J 2 bases; bases outside gene matches: 5. The CDR3 totals 15 residues. The CDR3, as DNA: TGCAGTGCTAAAGTAGCGGGGGCCAACACCGGGGAGCTGTTTTTT. Its protein is CSAKVAGANTGELFF.

This clonotype has a handful of counts. The rearrangement uses TRBV18 and TRBJ2-4; no definite D call. The length of the CDR3 is 19 residues. V shed 6 bases and J shed 0 bases, with 24 bases lying between them. Looked up from germline, CDR1 is KGHSH and CDR2 is LQKENI. The CDR3 sequence: CASSPNLGSTRAAKNIQYF. CDR3 in DNA: TGTGCCAGCTCCCCCAACCTGGGCTCGACACGGGCAGCCAAAAACATTCAGTACTTC.

V gene TRBV3-1 combines with J gene TRBJ1-1, with 9 bases lining up with TRBD1. This CDR3 has 12 amino acids. V gave up 4 bases and J gave up 9 bases; unmatched junction bases: 3. Looked up from germline, CDR1 is LGHDT and CDR2 is YNNKEL (reference sequence). The CDR3 reads CASSRNRGQAFF. In nucleotides, the CDR3 is TGTGCCAGCAGCCGGAACAGGGGGCAAGCTTTCTTT.

The gene calls are TRBV20-1 and TRBJ2-2; D might be TRBD2 (6 bases). This CDR3 has 12 residues. Germline values: CDR1 DFQATT, CDR2 SNEGSKA (reference sequence). Trimming removed 3 bases from V and 7 bases from J, with 9 bases in between. Here the CDR3 reads CSARTRIGELFF. CDR3 bases: TGCAGTGCTAGGACTAGGATCGGGGAGCTGTTTTTT.

In this sample, this clonotype turned up a few times. The chain is built from TRBV12-3 or TRBV12-4 and TRBJ1-5, with a tentative D call TRBD1 (5 bases). The CDR3 has 15 residues. With 2 bases removed from V and 2 bases from J, the gap between germline ends came to 10 bases. Here the CDR3 reads CASSLFGAGNQPQHF. Written as DNA, the CDR3 is TGTGCCAGCAGTTTATTTGGGGCGGGCAATCAGCCCCAGCATTTT.

The V call is TRBV6-2 or TRBV6-3, the J call TRBJ2-1; D might be TRBD2 (6 bases). This CDR3 is 16 amino acids long. Germline loops: CDR1 MNHEY, CDR2 SVGEGT. V was trimmed by 2 bases and J by 4 bases, leaving 15 bases between them. In DNA form, the CDR3 reads TGTGCCAGCAGTTACGGCGGGGCACACTCGTACAATGAGCAGTTCTTC. This sequence encodes CASSYGGAHSYNEQFF.

This CDR3 is CSATSHSGSTDTQYF. The DNA of the CDR3 is TGCAGTGCTACCTCCCATAGCGGGAGCACAGATACGCAGTATTTT. The V gene is TRBV20-1, the J gene TRBJ2-3; TRBD2 matches at 7 bases. The trim removed 4 bases at V and 0 bases at J, leaving 7 bases unmatched. This CDR3 comprises 15 residues. In germline, CDR1 is DFQATT, CDR2 SNEGSKA (reference sequence).

The chain has TRBV11-3 and TRBJ2-2, with D possibly being TRBD1 (6 bases). The V gene's germline CDR1 is SGHNT and CDR2 YENEEA. The CDR3 contains 12 residues. This CDR3 reads CAGALNTGELFF. CDR3 nucleotide sequence: TGTGCGGGGGCTTTGAACACCGGGGAGCTGTTTTTT.

This chain uses TRBV7-9 with TRBJ2-1; TRBD2 agrees at 15 bases. J gave up 4 bases and V 4 bases, and 2 bases lay outside the gene matches. This CDR3 has 16 residues. Germline V gene lookup returns CDR1 SEHNR and CDR2 FQNEAQ (reference sequence). The CDR3 DNA reads TGTGCCAGCAGCTCCGGACTAGCGGGAGGGTACAATGAGCAGTTCTTC. Amino acids: CASSSGLAGGYNEQFF. Complete variable domain (other parts from reference TRBV7-9 and TRBJ2-1): DTGVSQNPRHKITKRGQNVTFRCDPISEHNRLYWYRQTLGQGPEFLTYFQNEAQLEKSRLLSDRFSAERPKGSFSTLEIQRTEQGDSAMYLCASSSGLAGGYNEQFFGPGTRLTVL.

This clonotype has just a few counts. This chain joins TRBV6-2 or TRBV6-3 and TRBJ2-1, with 13 positions matching TRBD2. CDR3 length: 16 residues. Trimming at V came to 6 bases and at J to 2 bases, leaving 4 bases not matched to a gene. CDR1 MNHEY and CDR2 SVGEGT come from the germline V gene. The chain's CDR3 is CASSTGLAGTYNEQFF. For the CDR3, the DNA is TGTGCCAGCAGCACGGGACTAGCGGGAACCTACAATGAGCAGTTCTTC.

This clonotype appeared a few times. The chain combines TRBV4-1 with TRBJ2-2; 9 bases match TRBD2. This CDR3 comprises 17 residues. The germline CDR1 and CDR2 sequences are MGHRA and YSYEKL. Trimming at V came to 1 base and at J to 5 bases, leaving 8 bases not matched to a gene. The CDR3, as DNA: TGCGCCAGCAGCCAAGGGGGTTTCCTAGCGGGAACCGGGGAGCTGTTTTTT. The encoded protein is CASSQGGFLAGTGELFF.

This clonotype was detected a few times. The chain is built from TRBV12-3 or TRBV12-4 and TRBJ1-4; possible D gene TRBD1, 5 bases. V was trimmed by 7 bases and J by 8 bases, leaving 14 bases between them. The length of the CDR3 is 13 residues. DNA of the CDR3: TGTGCCAGCACGTGGGGACCACACGAAAAACTGTTTTTT. Translation: CASTWGPHEKLFF.

The V and J genes are TRBV20-1 and TRBJ2-2; D remains unclear. V was cut by 1 base and J by 3 bases, with 9 bases left in between. Germline lookup yields CDR1 DFQATT and CDR2 SNEGSKA (reference sequence). This CDR3 is built from 14 residues. The CDR3 is CSARASGHTGELFF. CDR3 coding DNA: TGCAGTGCTAGAGCGAGTGGGCACACCGGGGAGCTGTTTTTT.

This clonotype was detected only a few times. The chain uses TRBV12-3 or TRBV12-4 and TRBJ1-5, with 7 bases aligning to TRBD1. This CDR3 spans 15 amino acids. V shed 6 bases and J 6 bases; nucleotides not matched to a gene: 11. This chain's CDR3 is CASSIQGTTGQPQHF. The CDR3 nucleotides read TGTGCCAGCAGCATACAGGGGACGACGGGTCAGCCCCAGCATTTT.

The chain employs TRBV24-1 and TRBJ1-3; D is undetermined. This CDR3 is built from 14 residues. CDR1 and CDR2 (germline): KGHDR, SFDVKD. Trimming removed 7 bases at V and 0 bases at J, with 9 bases between. Written as DNA, the CDR3 is TGTGCCACCAGCACAGTGAACTCTGGAAACACCATATATTTT. Translating it yields CATSTVNSGNTIYF.

On this clonotype: Germline is not matched at one junction end, which may reflect a read error. The chain uses TRBV7-9 and TRBJ2-5; possible D gene TRBD1, 5 bases. The CDR3 contains 13 residues. Germline CDR1 and CDR2: SEHNR and FQNEAQ (reference sequence). In DNA form, the CDR3 reads TGTGCTAGCAGGGTAACGGAGCAGGAGACCCAGTACTTC. Translating it yields CASRVTEQETQYF. Variable domain in full (rest from reference TRBV7-9 and TRBJ2-5): DTGVSQNPRHKITKRGQNVTFRCDPISEHNRLYWYRQTLGQGPEFLTYFQNEAQLEKSRLLSDRFSAERPKGSFSTLEIQRTEQGDSAMYLCASRVTEQETQYFGPGTRLLVL.

This clonotype occurred a few times. J is TRBJ2-2 and V is TRBV4-3; D tentatively fits TRBD1 or TRBD2 (7 bases each). CDR3 length equals 18 residues. Trimming shortened V by 0 bases and J by 4 bases, and 18 bases separated the two germline ends. Per the germline V gene, CDR1 is LGHNA and CDR2 is YSLEER. Here the CDR3 DNA reads TGCGCCAGCAGCCAAGAGTGGTCAGGGGGGGGGCCCACCGGGGAGCTGTTTTTT. Amino acid sequence: CASSQEWSGGGPTGELFF.

This clonotype came up a few times. The rearrangement uses TRBV4-3 and TRBJ2-1; D gene unclear. The germline V gene has CDR1 LGHNA and CDR2 YSLEER. The V end lost 4 bases, the J end lost 6 bases, and 10 bases lay between the germline ends. The CDR3 runs 13 residues. For the CDR3, the DNA is TGCGCCAGCAGCCCGCGTGGCAGCAATGAGCAGTTCTTC. This sequence encodes CASSPRGSNEQFF.

The V call is TRBV29-1, the J call TRBJ2-2, with 9 bases aligning to TRBD2. Trimming removed 7 bases from V and 2 bases from J; junction bases left unmatched: 5. The CDR3 consists of 14 residues. The germline V gene encodes CDR1 SQVTM and CDR2 ANQGSEA. The CDR3 spells CSARLAANTGELFF. CDR3 DNA sequence: TGCAGCGCCCGACTAGCGGCAAACACCGGGGAGCTGTTTTTT.

The chain has TRBV12-3 or TRBV12-4 and TRBJ2-2, with 7 bases identical to TRBD1. There are 14 residues in the CDR3. The ends lost 3 bases at V and 6 bases at J; junction bases unmatched: 4. The DNA for the CDR3 is TGTGCCAGCAGTTTCCTGACAGGGCCCGGGGAGCTGTTTTTT. Translation gives CASSFLTGPGELFF.

V and J are TRBV7-8 and TRBJ2-5; possibly TRBD1 or TRBD2 for D (5 bases each). Germline-derived CDR1 and CDR2 are SGHVS and FQNEAQ. Trimming removed 6 bases from V and 8 bases from J, with 19 bases in between. The CDR3 is made up of 14 amino acids. Here the CDR3 reads CASSYRDRRETQYF. The CDR3 DNA sequence: TGTGCCAGCAGTTACCGGGACCGAAGAGAAACCCAGTACTTC.

The V gene is TRBV6-1, the J gene TRBJ1-6; TRBD1 agrees at 8 bases. V dropped 2 bases and J dropped 7; count of bases not matched to a gene: 4. CDR1 and CDR2 from the germline V gene are MNHNS and SASEGT. The CDR3 contains 15 residues. CDR3 coding DNA: TGTGCCAGCAGTGAACTGGACAGGGCGAATTCACCCCTCCACTTT. This sequence encodes CASSELDRANSPLHF.

The V gene is TRBV29-1, the J gene TRBJ2-5, with 11 nucleotides matching TRBD2. Germline V CDR1 and CDR2: SQVTM, ANQGSEA. The CDR3 covers 16 residues. Losses at the gene ends were 4 bases for V and 3 bases for J; bases not matched to a gene: 10. The CDR3 nucleotides read TGCAGCGTTGCGGCCTCCCCGGGACTAGCGGAAGAGACCCAGTACTTC. As protein: CSVAASPGLAEETQYF.

The sample holds a few counts of this clonotype. CDR3: CATSDLRVEQYF. The CDR3 bases are TGTGCCACCAGTGATTTGAGGGTCGAGCAGTACTTC. V usage is TRBV24-1 and J usage is TRBJ2-7; the D is unclear. The CDR3 runs 12 residues. Germline loops: CDR1 KGHDR, CDR2 SFDVKD. The V end lost 0 bases, the J end lost 6 bases, and 5 bases lay between the germline ends.

In its sample, this clonotype was seen many times. The chain carries TRBV5-6 and TRBJ1-6, with D tentatively TRBD1 (5 bases). Deletions cut 4 bases from V and 7 bases from J, with 15 bases between. The CDR3 spans 15 residues. Germline V gene lookup returns CDR1 SGHDT and CDR2 YYEEEE. Here the CDR3 reads CASSGMGRRNSPLHF. CDR3 bases: TGTGCCAGCAGCGGAATGGGACGGAGAAATTCACCCCTCCACTTT.

This sequence joins TRBV3-1 and TRBJ2-5; D assignment may be TRBD1 or TRBD2 (5 bases each). CDR1 is LGHDT, CDR2 YNNKEL, per germline (reference sequence). V was shortened by 3 bases and J by 4 bases, with 12 bases between the two germline ends. This CDR3 contains 14 residues. CDR3: CASSHGTSGETQYF. CDR3 sequence (DNA): TGTGCCAGCAGCCACGGGACCTCCGGAGAGACCCAGTACTTC.